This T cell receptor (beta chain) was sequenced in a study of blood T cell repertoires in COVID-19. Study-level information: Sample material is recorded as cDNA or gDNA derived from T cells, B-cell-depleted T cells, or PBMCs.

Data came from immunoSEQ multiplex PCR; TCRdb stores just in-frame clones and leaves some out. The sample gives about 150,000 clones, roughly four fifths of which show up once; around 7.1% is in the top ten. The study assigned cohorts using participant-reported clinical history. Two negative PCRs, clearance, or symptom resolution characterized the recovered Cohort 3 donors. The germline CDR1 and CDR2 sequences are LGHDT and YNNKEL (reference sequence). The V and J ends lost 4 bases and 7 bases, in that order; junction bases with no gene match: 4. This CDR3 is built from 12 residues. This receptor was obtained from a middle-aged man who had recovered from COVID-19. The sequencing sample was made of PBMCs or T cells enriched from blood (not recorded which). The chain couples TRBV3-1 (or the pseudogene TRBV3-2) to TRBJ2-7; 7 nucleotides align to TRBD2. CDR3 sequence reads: CASSRLGGEQYF. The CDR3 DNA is TGTGCCAGCAGCCGGCTCGGGGGGGAGCAGTACTTC.